A single sample gave rise to the 11 T cell receptor beta chains below, sequenced in a study of a mutant IDH1 vaccine in newly diagnosed glioma. Their antigens remain unidentified. Time point denoted: week 11, during vaccination. A 20-mer mutant IDH1 peptide at 300 ug was injected subcutaneously with topical imiquimod. The table came from immunoSEQ multiplex PCR; TCRdb's copy has only in-frame clones and leaves some out. The sample lists 38,000 or so clones, about four fifths occurring once. The sequenced sample was peripheral blood mononuclear cells (PBMCs), obtained from a glioma patient whose treatment included an IDH1 peptide vaccine. The receptors here all came from a woman in her thirties with glioma. Some clones in this sample may be carry-over from other donors' samples.

The CDR3: CASSLYGQGGTDTQYF. In DNA, the CDR3 is TGTGCCAGCAGTTTATACGGCCAGGGGGGGACAGATACGCAGTATTTT. This chain joins TRBV27 and TRBJ2-3; the D gene could be TRBD1 or TRBD2 (7 bases each). There are 16 residues in the CDR3. Between the trimmed V and J ends, which lost 1 base and 3 bases, there was a span of 14 bases. Germline values: CDR1 MNHEY, CDR2 SMNVEV (reference sequence).

The J gene is TRBJ2-3, the V gene TRBV6-5; no firm D call. The CDR3 runs 14 residues. The V gene's germline CDR1 is MNHEY and CDR2 SVGAGI. V was trimmed by 2 bases and J by 1 base, leaving 7 bases between them. The CDR3 sequence: CASSYPSGTDTQYF. In nucleotides, the CDR3 is TGTGCCAGCAGTTACCCCTCGGGCACAGATACGCAGTATTTT.

In this sample, this clone turned up a few times. The V and J genes are TRBV2 and TRBJ2-3, with D possibly being TRBD1 (5 bases). This CDR3 comprises 13 residues. The germline CDR1 and CDR2 sequences are SNHLY and FYNNEI. V dropped 4 bases and J dropped 2 bases, with 7 bases sitting between them. The CDR3 reads CASSGGFTDTQYF. As DNA, the CDR3 is TGTGCCAGCAGTGGGGGCTTCACAGATACGCAGTATTTT.

In this sample, this clone is medium-sized. J is TRBJ2-7 and V is TRBV11-3; 7 bases align to TRBD2. Per germline, CDR1 SGHNT and CDR2 YENEEA. V lost 3 bases, J lost 7 bases, and 3 bases stayed unmatched. CDR3 size: 12 residues. In DNA form, the CDR3 reads TGTGCCAGCAGCTTCACCGGGGGGGAGCAGTACTTC. It codes for CASSFTGGEQYF.

The CDR3 region is CASSLPPRLADYNEQFF. CDR3 bases: TGTGCCAGCAGCTTACCCCCGAGACTAGCGGACTACAATGAGCAGTTCTTC. The genes are TRBV7-9 and TRBJ2-1; TRBD2 aligns across 9 bases. The junction had 8 bases not matched to a gene; V was cut back by 2 bases and J by 3 bases. The CDR3 covers 17 residues. CDR1 SEHNR and CDR2 FQNEAQ come from the germline V gene (reference sequence). The variable domain in full, completed from reference TRBV7-9 and TRBJ2-1, reads DTGVSQNPRHKITKRGQNVTFRCDPISEHNRLYWYRQTLGQGPEFLTYFQNEAQLEKSRLLSDRFSAERPKGSFSTLEIQRTEQGDSAMYLCASSLPPRLADYNEQFFGPGTRLTVL.

This chain links TRBV6-5 with TRBJ2-7; D call uncertain. The CDR3 extends over 11 amino acids. Germline loops: CDR1 MNHEY, CDR2 SVGAGI. Trimming left V 6 bases short and J 2 bases short, with 5 bases between. The chain's CDR3 is CASRDPYEQYF. The CDR3 DNA sequence: TGTGCCAGCAGGGACCCCTACGAGCAGTACTTC.

This chain connects TRBV19 to TRBJ1-1, with 7 bases identical to TRBD1. The V segment lost 7 bases and the J segment 4 bases; nucleotides outside the gene matches: 6. Looked up from germline, CDR1 is LNHDA and CDR2 is SQIVND (reference sequence). This CDR3 is built from 13 residues. The CDR3 region has the DNA TGTGCCAGTACCAACCCAGGGGGCACTGAAGCTTTCTTT. Translated: CASTNPGGTEAFF.

This chain connects TRBV29-1 to TRBJ2-2, with 8 bases aligning to TRBD1. Germline V gene lookup returns CDR1 SQVTM and CDR2 ANQGSEA. The CDR3 has 17 residues. After removal of 0 bases from V and 4 bases from J, the junction contained 10 bases not matched to a gene. The CDR3 DNA reads as TGCAGCGTTGAAGATCTTGTCGGACAGGGACGCACCGGGGAGCTGTTTTTT. Its translation is CSVEDLVGQGRTGELFF.

The count of this clone is one. The chain recombines TRBV7-9 with TRBJ2-3; D gene unclear. This CDR3 is 17 amino acids long. Germline lookup yields CDR1 SEHNR and CDR2 FQNEAQ (reference sequence). The V and J ends lost 5 bases and 0 bases respectively, with 18 bases between them. For the CDR3, the DNA is TGTGCCAGCAGCCGGCTGGGGTATTTGGGTAGCACAGATACGCAGTATTTT. Translation: CASSRLGYLGSTDTQYF.

The J gene is TRBJ2-3, the V gene TRBV4-2, with 10 positions matching TRBD2. V shed 1 base and J 6 bases; nucleotides not matched to a gene: 16. CDR1 is LGHNA and CDR2 is YNFKEQ in the germline V gene. The CDR3 length is 19 residues. The CDR3 sequence: CASSQVPDMEREGLDTQYF. DNA for the CDR3: TGTGCCAGCAGCCAAGTCCCCGATATGGAGCGGGAGGGCCTGGATACGCAGTATTTT.

This chain connects TRBV10-3 to TRBJ1-1; TRBD1 matches at 7 bases. The CDR3 spans 15 residues. V shed 5 bases and J 3 bases; nucleotides not matched to a gene: 9. Germline V gene lookup returns CDR1 ENHRY and CDR2 SYGVKD. CDR3 DNA sequence: TGTGCCATCAGTTTAACAGGGGCTAGCGACACTGAAGCTTTCTTT. Translating gives CAISLTGASDTEAFF.